Sequencing of this T cell receptor beta chain was carried out in a study of shared clonotypes between healthy human individuals. Here immunoSEQ multiplex PCR was the method, and the copy in TCRdb shows in-frame clones only, minus some. The repertoire consists of approximately 1,000,000 clones, with more than 75% occurring once and the leading ten covering roughly 0.56%. The CDR3 has 14 residues. Germline loops: CDR1 KGHSH, CDR2 LQKENI. V lost 5 bases to trimming and J lost 3 bases; unmatched junction nucleotides: 4. Study-wide results and limits: Shared clonotypes: about 5.3% naive CD4, roughly 3.8% naive CD8, around 2.4% memory CD4, approximately 0.37% memory CD8. Large depth notwithstanding, sorted-subset sequencing proved incomplete by rarefaction.

This clone was picked up a small number of times. The antigen is not known. Sequenced: memory CD4+ T cells from PBMCs. Specified subset: CD45RA-negative fraction. The sequence derives from a man younger than 35 in good health. Some clones in this sample may be carry-over from other donors' samples. The rearrangement links TRBV18 to TRBJ1-5, with 7 bases fitting TRBD1. This CDR3 is CASSGQGVNQPQHF. The DNA of the CDR3 is TGTGCCAGCTCAGGGCAGGGGGTCAATCAGCCCCAGCATTTT.